This TCR beta chain is drawn from a study of cytomegalovirus exposure and HLA in healthy donors. Background on the study: A preliminary data release comprised 80 million or so unique TCRs obtained from HLA-typed donors.

This clone appeared once. The CDR3 has 15 amino acids. Germline CDR1 SGHDT, CDR2 YYEEEE. V was trimmed by 1 base and J by 3 bases, leaving 13 bases between them. Use of 60 Vbeta and 13 Jbeta primers characterized the PCR. Profiled with immunoSEQ multiplex PCR; TCRdb holds only in-frame clones, not every one. The table shows about 200,000 clones, with roughly four fifths occurring only once. The sequence was obtained from a boy under 10 years old in good health and CMV-seronegative. The material sequenced was PBMCs. This chain links TRBV5-6 with TRBJ2-5; unclear D gene. The CDR3 spells CASSLNRPLKETQYF. CDR3 DNA: TGTGCCAGCAGCTTGAACAGACCGTTAAAAGAGACCCAGTACTTC.